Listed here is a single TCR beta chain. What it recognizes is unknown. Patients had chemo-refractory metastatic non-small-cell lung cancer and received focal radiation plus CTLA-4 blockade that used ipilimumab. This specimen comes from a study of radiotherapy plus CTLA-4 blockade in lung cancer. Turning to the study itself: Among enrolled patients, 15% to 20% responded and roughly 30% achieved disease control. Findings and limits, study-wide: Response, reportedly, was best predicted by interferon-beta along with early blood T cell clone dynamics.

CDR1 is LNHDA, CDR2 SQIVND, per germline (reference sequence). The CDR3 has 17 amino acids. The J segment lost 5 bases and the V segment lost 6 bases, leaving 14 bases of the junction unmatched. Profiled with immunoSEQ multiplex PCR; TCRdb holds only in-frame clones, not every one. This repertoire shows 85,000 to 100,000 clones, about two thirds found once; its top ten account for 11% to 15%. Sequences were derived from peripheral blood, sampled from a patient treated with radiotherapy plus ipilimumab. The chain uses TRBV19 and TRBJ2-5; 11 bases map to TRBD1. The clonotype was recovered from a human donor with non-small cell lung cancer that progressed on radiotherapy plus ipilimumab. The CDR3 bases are TGTGCCAGTAGCCGGGAGGGGCGGACAGGGGGCCGGGAGACCCAGTACTTC. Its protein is CASSREGRTGGRETQYF.